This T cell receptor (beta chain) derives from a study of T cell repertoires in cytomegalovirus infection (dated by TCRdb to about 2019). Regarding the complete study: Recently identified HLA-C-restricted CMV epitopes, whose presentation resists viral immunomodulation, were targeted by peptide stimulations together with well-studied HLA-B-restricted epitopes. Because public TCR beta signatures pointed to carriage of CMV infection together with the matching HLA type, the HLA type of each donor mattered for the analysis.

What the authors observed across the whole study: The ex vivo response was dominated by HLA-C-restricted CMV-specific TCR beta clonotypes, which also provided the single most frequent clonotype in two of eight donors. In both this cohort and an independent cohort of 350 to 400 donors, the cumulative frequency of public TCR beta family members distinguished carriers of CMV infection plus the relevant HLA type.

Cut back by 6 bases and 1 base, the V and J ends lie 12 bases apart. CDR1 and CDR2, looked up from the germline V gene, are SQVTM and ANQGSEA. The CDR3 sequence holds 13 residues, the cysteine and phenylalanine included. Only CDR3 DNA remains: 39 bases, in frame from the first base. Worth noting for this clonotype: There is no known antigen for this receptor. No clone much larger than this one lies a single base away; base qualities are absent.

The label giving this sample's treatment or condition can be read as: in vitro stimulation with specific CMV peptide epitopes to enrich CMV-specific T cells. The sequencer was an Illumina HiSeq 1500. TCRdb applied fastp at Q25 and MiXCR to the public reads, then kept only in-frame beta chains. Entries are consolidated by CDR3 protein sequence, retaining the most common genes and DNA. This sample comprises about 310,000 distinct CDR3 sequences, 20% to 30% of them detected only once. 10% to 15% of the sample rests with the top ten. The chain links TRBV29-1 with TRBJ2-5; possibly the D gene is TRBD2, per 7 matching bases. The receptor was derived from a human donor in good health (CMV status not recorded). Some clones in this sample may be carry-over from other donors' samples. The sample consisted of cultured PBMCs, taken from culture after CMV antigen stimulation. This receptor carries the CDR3 CSVGGGLQETQYF. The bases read TGCAGCGTAGGGGGGGGGCTCCAAGAGACCCAGTACTTC. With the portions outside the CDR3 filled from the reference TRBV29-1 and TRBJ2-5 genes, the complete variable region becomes SAVISQKPSRDICQRGTSLTIQCQVDSQVTMMFWYRQQPGQSLTLIATANQGSEATYESGFVIDKFPISRPNLTFSTLTVSNMSPEDSSIYLCSVGGGLQETQYFGPGTRLLVL.